A single T cell receptor beta chain is shown here with its context. The data belong to a study of blood T cells in healthy people across ages. From germline, CDR1 is MNHNS and CDR2 SASEGT. V dropped 8 bases and J dropped 0 bases, with 13 bases sitting between them. This CDR3 contains 15 residues. It was with a sample-barcoded 5' primer and a J-beta primer mix that a second PCR of about 6 to 12 cycles was run. One entry per CDR3 protein results from TCRdb running MiXCR on the 5' RACE reads. Seen here are 800,000 to 900,000 distinct CDR3 sequences, 55% to 65% observed once, and the top ten hold 28%. Source material: blood. The TCR originated in a man aged 25-45 years in good health. This chain connects TRBV6-1 to TRBJ1-4; D is uncertain. The CDR3 reads CASAVFGATNEKLFF. DNA of the CDR3: TGTGCCAGCGCAGTATTCGGTGCAACTAATGAAAAACTGTTTTTT.